This TCR beta chain was sequenced during a study of CD8 T cells in ankylosing spondylitis. In its sample, this clonotype was seen many times. Using its own MiXCR run on the 5' RACE reads, TCRdb lists one record per CDR3 protein. The table includes 200,000 or so distinct CDR3 sequences, roughly 24% detected once. The CDR3 is made up of 13 amino acids. The V gene's germline CDR1 is SQVTM and CDR2 ANQGSEA. J was trimmed by 7 bases and V by 7 bases; bases with no gene match: 12. The chain joins TRBV29-1 to TRBJ2-7; 8 nucleotides align to TRBD1. The receptor was isolated from a male donor with ankylosing spondylitis or in good health (not recorded which). Input material: blood, either unsorted or a sorted T cell fraction (not recorded which). The CDR3 nucleotides are TGCAGCGCGTACGGACAGGGCTTCGGAGAGCAGTACTTC. This sequence encodes CSAYGQGFGEQYF.